The 28 T cell receptor beta chains presented below share a single source sample, sequenced in a study of blood T cell repertoires in COVID-19. The table came from immunoSEQ multiplex PCR; TCRdb's copy has only in-frame clones and leaves some out. This sample carries under 100,000 clones, around 86% of them seen once, and the ten largest clones take over 0.95%. Sequencing input: peripheral blood. These receptors were taken from a human donor in a cohort sampled during active COVID-19.

The chain carries TRBV19 and TRBJ2-1; D is uncertain. The CDR3 covers 12 residues. With 3 bases removed from V and 9 bases from J, the gap between germline ends came to 9 bases. The germline gives CDR1 LNHDA, CDR2 SQIVND (reference sequence). The CDR3: CASSIGWSEQFF. The DNA for the CDR3 is TGTGCCAGTAGTATCGGCTGGAGTGAGCAGTTCTTC.

The sample holds one count of this clone. The V gene is TRBV6-2 or TRBV6-3, the J gene TRBJ2-3; 10 bases align to TRBD2. J was trimmed by 6 bases and V by 2 bases; bases with no gene match: 8. There are 16 residues in the CDR3. Germline V CDR1 and CDR2: MNHEY, SVGEGT. The chain's CDR3 is CASSYGSGRGSDTQYF. The CDR3 bases are TGTGCCAGCAGTTACGGAAGCGGGAGGGGTTCGGATACGCAGTATTTT.

V and J are TRBV29-1 and TRBJ2-2; 8 bases fit TRBD2. V was clipped by 6 bases and J by 1 base; unmatched bases: 4. CDR1 and CDR2 (germline): SQVTM, ANQGSEA. The CDR3 has 14 residues. CDR3 sequence reads: CSVVAGMNTGELFF. CDR3 bases: TGCAGCGTAGTAGCGGGGATGAACACCGGGGAGCTGTTTTTT.

V and J are TRBV30 and TRBJ2-7; 8 nucleotides agree with TRBD1. Germline V gene data show CDR1 as GTSNPN and CDR2 as SVGIG (reference sequence). J was trimmed by 7 bases and V by 1 base; bases with no gene match: 3. This CDR3 has 12 residues. CDR3 DNA: TGTGCCTGGAGTGGGTACAGGGGGGAGCAGTACTTC. This gives the protein CAWSGYRGEQYF.

The chain recombines TRBV5-1 with TRBJ2-3, with D hard to call. In germline, CDR1 is SGHRS, CDR2 YFSETQ. V dropped 4 bases and J dropped 3 bases, with 12 bases sitting between them. The CDR3 extends over 14 amino acids. CDR3 nucleotides: TGCGCCAGCAGCGGAGATCTAGGTACAGATACGCAGTATTTT. Amino acids: CASSGDLGTDTQYF.

The rearrangement links TRBV21-1 to TRBJ2-5; TRBD1 is the table's D call and was not checked against the DNA. TRBV21-1 is a listed pseudogene. The CDR3 loop spans 18 amino acids. Here the CDR3 reads CASSKRAGTVILQETQYF. For the CDR3, the DNA is TGTGCCAGCAGCAAAAGGGCTGGGACAGTTATACTCCAAGAGACCCAGTACTTC.

The chain joins TRBV28 to TRBJ1-1; tentatively, D is TRBD1 (6 bases). The CDR3 totals 16 residues. Germline V gene lookup returns CDR1 MDHEN and CDR2 SYDVKM. Trimming left V 5 bases short and J 0 bases short, with 16 bases between. The CDR3 loop is CASSTLIGQLNTEAFF. CDR3 nucleotides: TGTGCCAGCAGTACATTGATTGGACAGCTGAACACTGAAGCTTTCTTT.

There are a few counts of this clone. This rearrangement joins TRBV28 to TRBJ2-7, with a possible D match to TRBD2 (5 bases). Germline V CDR1 and CDR2: MDHEN, SYDVKM. This CDR3 is 13 amino acids long. V lost 3 bases, J lost 3 bases, and 9 bases lay in between. This CDR3 is CASSLGSYYEQYF. The CDR3 coding sequence is TGTGCCAGCAGTTTGGGGAGCTACTACGAGCAGTACTTC.

The chain carries TRBV4-2 and TRBJ2-5, with TRBD2 identical over 10 bases. Germline CDR1 LGHNA, CDR2 YNFKEQ. This CDR3 comprises 18 residues. V shed 0 bases and J 5 bases; nucleotides not matched to a gene: 12. CDR3 in DNA: TGTGCCAGCAGCCAAGATTACGGGATAGCGGGGGGTGGGGAGACCCAGTACTTC. It codes for CASSQDYGIAGGGETQYF.

This CDR3 reads CASSIRTGTITDTQYF. The CDR3 coding sequence is TGTGCCAGTAGTATCCGGACAGGGACCATCACAGATACGCAGTATTTT. The chain joins TRBV19 to TRBJ2-3; 8 bases match TRBD1. Germline loops: CDR1 LNHDA, CDR2 SQIVND (reference sequence). The V gene end was trimmed by 3 bases and the J gene end by 2 bases; junction bases not matched to a gene: 7. CDR3 length: 16 amino acids. Full variable domain (rest looked up from reference TRBV19 and TRBJ2-3): DGGITQSPKYLFRKEGQNVTLSCEQNLNHDAMYWYRQDPGQGLRLIYYSQIVNDFQKGDIAEGYSVSREKKESFPLTVTSAQKNPTAFYLCASSIRTGTITDTQYFGPGTRLTVL.

The rearrangement links TRBV2 to TRBJ1-2; the D gene is possibly TRBD1 (5 bases). The CDR3 is made up of 12 amino acids. The germline V gene encodes CDR1 SNHLY and CDR2 FYNNEI. Trimming removed 2 bases from V and 4 bases from J, with 5 bases in between. CDR3 DNA sequence: TGTGCCAGCAGTGAAAGGGGCTATGGCTACACCTTC. Protein: CASSERGYGYTF.

The rearrangement links TRBV27 to TRBJ1-5, with 10 bases aligning to TRBD1. This CDR3 contains 17 residues. V was clipped by 6 bases and J by 6 bases; unmatched bases: 14. Germline lookup yields CDR1 MNHEY and CDR2 SMNVEV (reference sequence). CDR3 bases: TGTGCCAGCAGCTATTTACCGGGACAGGGGAATCCTCAGCCCCAGCATTTT. Residues: CASSYLPGQGNPQPQHF.

The rearrangement uses TRBV12-3 or TRBV12-4 and TRBJ1-1; TRBD1 aligns across 7 bases. Unmatched junction bases numbered 4, after V lost 4 bases and J lost 5 bases. The CDR3 is 13 amino acids. CDR3 coding DNA: TGTGCCAGCAGTTCGAGGGGGCGGACTGAAGCTTTCTTT. As protein: CASSSRGRTEAFF.

This chain links TRBV21-1 with TRBJ2-7; the listed D gene, TRBD2, was not tested against the DNA. TRBV21-1 is a pseudogene segment. This CDR3 contains 15 residues. CDR3 loop: CASSKVVPIPYEQYF. In nucleotides, the CDR3 is TGTGCCAGCAGCAAAGTAGTGCCGATACCCTACGAGCAGTACTTC.

In this sample, this clone turned up a few times. The rearrangement links TRBV9 to TRBJ2-1; TRBD2 agrees at 10 bases. Looked up from germline, CDR1 is SGDLS and CDR2 is YYNGEE. This CDR3 comprises 16 residues. Trimming removed 4 bases from V and 5 bases from J; junction bases left unmatched: 9. Here the CDR3 reads CASSPTGTSVNNEQFF. The CDR3 DNA is TGTGCCAGCAGCCCCACCGGGACTAGCGTCAACAATGAGCAGTTCTTC.

This sequence joins TRBV7-2 and TRBJ2-1; the D gene is possibly TRBD2 (6 bases). V lost 0 bases and J 2 bases, leaving 20 bases between the germline ends. The CDR3 sequence is 19 residues long. Germline CDR1 and CDR2: SGHTA and FQGNSA. The CDR3, as DNA: TGTGCCAGCAGCTTAGCGGCCAGTGCAGGACTACCTACCTACAATGAGCAGTTCTTC. Its translation: CASSLAASAGLPTYNEQFF.

This clone was observed a handful of times. The gene calls are TRBV5-1 and TRBJ2-1; 11 bases match TRBD2. Trimming took 8 bases from V and 9 from J; bases not matched to a gene: 10. The CDR3 is 14 residues long. Germline-derived CDR1 and CDR2 are SGHRS and YFSETQ. Here the CDR3 DNA reads TGCGCCAGTTCAGGACTAGCGGGTAACGTTGAGCAGTTCTTC. This gives the protein CASSGLAGNVEQFF.

As to this clone: The germline gene is not matched at one end of the junction; a read error may be the cause. The J gene is TRBJ1-6, the V gene TRBV6-1; weak D call: TRBD1 (6 bases). The CDR3 covers 17 residues. The germline V gene encodes CDR1 MNHNS and CDR2 SASEGT. The CDR3 DNA follows: TGTGCCAGCAGGGAAGCGCCTAAGGGGGATCGTAATTCACCCCTCCACTTT. Its protein product is CASREAPKGDRNSPLHF.

Points on this clone: Other DNA sequences from this sample encode an identical CDR3 as well. The CDR3 sequence is CASRGTAYSNQPQHF. DNA of the CDR3: TGTGCCAGTAGGGGGACAGCGTATAGCAATCAGCCCCAGCATTTT. The chain recombines TRBV19 with TRBJ1-5, with 7 bases identical to TRBD1. The CDR3 is made up of 15 amino acids. Germline CDR1 and CDR2: LNHDA and SQIVND (reference sequence). With 6 bases clipped from V and 0 bases from J, the junction kept 5 bases outside the gene matches.

The chain links TRBV18 to TRBJ1-2; 7 nucleotides agree with TRBD1. The germline CDR1 and CDR2 sequences are KGHSH and LQKENI. This CDR3 comprises 15 residues. The junction had 14 bases not matched to a gene; V was cut back by 6 bases and J by 7 bases. CDR3 sequence reads: CASSLTNADRLGYTF. Written as DNA, the CDR3 is TGTGCCAGCTCTCTTACCAATGCGGACAGGCTTGGCTACACCTTC.

The genes are TRBV11-2 and TRBJ2-1; 15 bases are a match to TRBD2. The CDR3 is 15 amino acids. In germline, CDR1 is SGHAT, CDR2 FQNNGV. V lost 5 bases and J lost 7; bases outside the gene matches: 3. CDR3 sequence (DNA): TGTGCCAGCAGCGCAGGGACTAGCGGGAGGAATGAGCAGTTCTTC. This translates into CASSAGTSGRNEQFF.

The chain recombines TRBV5-1 with TRBJ1-1; D unresolved. The CDR3 covers 13 residues. Germline-derived CDR1 and CDR2 are SGHRS and YFSETQ. With 5 bases removed from V and 4 bases from J, the gap between germline ends came to 12 bases. CDR3 nucleotide sequence: TGCGCCAGCAGTGTGGGCGACGGCACTGAAGCTTTCTTT. This gives the protein CASSVGDGTEAFF.

The chain uses TRBV24-1 and TRBJ2-7; D uncertain. V lost 5 bases to trimming and J lost 3 bases, with 4 bases between them. In germline, CDR1 is KGHDR, CDR2 SFDVKD. The CDR3 consists of 11 residues. The CDR3, as DNA: TGTGCCACCAGTGCAGGCTACGAGCAGTACTTC. Residues: CATSAGYEQYF.

V gene TRBV6-5 combines with J gene TRBJ2-1; 12 bases line up with TRBD2. The junction had 6 bases not matched to a gene; V was cut back by 2 bases and J by 10 bases. Per the germline V gene, CDR1 is MNHEY and CDR2 is SVGAGI. CDR3 length equals 15 residues. The CDR3 here is CASSYRTSGTGEQFF. The CDR3 DNA follows: TGTGCCAGCAGTTACCGGACTAGCGGGACGGGGGAGCAGTTCTTC.

This chain joins TRBV18 and TRBJ2-1; 8 bases line up with TRBD2. V lost 2 bases, J lost 4 bases, and 4 bases stayed unmatched. CDR3 length equals 15 residues. CDR1 and CDR2 (germline): KGHSH, LQKENI. CDR3 sequence reads: CASSPAGGGYNEQFF. CDR3 sequence (DNA): TGTGCCAGCTCACCAGCGGGAGGAGGTTACAATGAGCAGTTCTTC.

The chain joins TRBV5-6 to TRBJ1-2; D is ambiguous. CDR1 is SGHDT and CDR2 is YYEEEE in the germline V gene. CDR3 size: 15 residues. Trimming left V 0 bases short and J 5 bases short, with 14 bases between. CDR3 in amino acids: CASSLATYLRYGYTF. For the CDR3, the DNA is TGTGCCAGCAGCTTGGCCACGTATTTGAGATATGGCTACACCTTC.

V and J are TRBV6-5 and TRBJ2-7; 7 bases agree with TRBD1. Per germline, CDR1 MNHEY and CDR2 SVGAGI. The CDR3 runs to 15 residues. V was pared by 0 bases and J by 6 bases, with 8 bases of the junction left unmatched. The CDR3 reads CASSYSTPTGAEQYF. CDR3 DNA sequence: TGTGCCAGCAGTTACTCGACCCCAACAGGGGCCGAGCAGTACTTC.

V and J are TRBV27 and TRBJ2-1; TRBD2 matches 8 bases. Germline lookup yields CDR1 MNHEY and CDR2 SMNVEV (reference sequence). V lost 6 bases, J lost 6 bases, and 7 bases stayed unmatched. The CDR3 runs 14 residues. The CDR3 nucleotides read TGTGCCAGCAGAACGGGACTAGGATTCAATGAGCAGTTCTTC. This codes for CASRTGLGFNEQFF.